This TCR beta chain emerged from a study of identifying expanded T cells in peripheral blood. Overall study findings and caveats: Over approximately two and four weeks, about 15 and 19 clones changed, versus roughly 1.2 between replicates.

No infections or other immune events were documented during collection. For this clone: The antigen is undetermined.

The trim removed 2 bases at V and 6 bases at J, leaving 11 bases unmatched. CDR3 length equals 18 residues. Germline CDR1 and CDR2: KGHSH and LQKENI. Generated by immunoSEQ multiplex PCR, the TCRdb table keeps only in-frame clones and is missing some. The sample has tens of thousands of clones, about 83% seen once. This clonotype originated in a person aged 18 to 70 in good health. V usage is TRBV18 and J usage is TRBJ2-1; 12 bases map to TRBD2. The sequencing input was blood. CDR3 sequence reads: CASSPKSPLAGGTNEQFF. CDR3 nucleotides: TGTGCCAGCTCACCAAAATCCCCACTAGCGGGAGGCACCAATGAGCAGTTCTTC.